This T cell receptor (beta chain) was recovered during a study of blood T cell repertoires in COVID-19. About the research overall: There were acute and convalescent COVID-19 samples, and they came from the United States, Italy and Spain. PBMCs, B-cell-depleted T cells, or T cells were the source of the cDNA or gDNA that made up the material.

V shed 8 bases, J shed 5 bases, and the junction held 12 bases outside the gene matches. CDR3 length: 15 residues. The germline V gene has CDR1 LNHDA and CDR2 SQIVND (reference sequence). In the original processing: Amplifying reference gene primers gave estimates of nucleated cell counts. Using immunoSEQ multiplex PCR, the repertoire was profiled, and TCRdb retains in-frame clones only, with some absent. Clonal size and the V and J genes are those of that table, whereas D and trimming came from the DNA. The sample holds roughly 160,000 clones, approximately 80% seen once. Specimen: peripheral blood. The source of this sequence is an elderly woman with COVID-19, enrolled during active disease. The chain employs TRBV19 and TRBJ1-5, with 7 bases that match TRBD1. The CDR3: CASSGRQGLYQPQHF. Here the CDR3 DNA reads TGTGCCAGTTCAGGCCGACAGGGACTGTATCAGCCCCAGCATTTT.